The 19 T cell receptor beta chains reported below all come from one sample, sequenced in a study of response to subunit inactivated influenza vaccine. TCRdb reanalysed the RT-PCR reads using MiXCR and keeps one entry per CDR3 protein. The table records around 540,000 distinct CDR3 sequences, approximately 12% of them present only once. Sequenced here: PBMCs from blood, sampled on the day of vaccination. Source of these receptors: a man aged 50 to 60 who received an inactivated influenza vaccine.

This clonotype was seen at least ten times. The chain carries TRBV5-8 and TRBJ1-3; D is undetermined. V was clipped by 3 bases and J by 0 bases, with 7 bases between them. The germline V gene encodes CDR1 SGHTS and CDR2 YDEGEE. The CDR3 length is 14 residues. The CDR3 spells CASSSGSSGNTIYF. The CDR3 nucleotides read TGTGCCAGCAGCTCGGGGAGCTCTGGAAACACCATATATTTT.

V gene TRBV4-1 combines with J gene TRBJ2-1; 9 bases are a match to TRBD2. Losses at the gene ends were 4 bases for V and 4 bases for J; bases not matched to a gene: 5. This CDR3 has 15 amino acids. Looked up from germline, CDR1 is MGHRA and CDR2 is YSYEKL. CDR3 bases: TGCGCCAGCAGCCCCCGAGCGGGAGGTTACAATGAGCAGTTCTTC. Protein: CASSPRAGGYNEQFF.

This clonotype appeared a few times. The chain couples TRBV5-1 to TRBJ2-1, with 12 bases lining up with TRBD2. CDR1 is SGHRS and CDR2 is YFSETQ in the germline V gene. The V segment lost 4 bases and the J segment 7 bases; nucleotides outside the gene matches: 9. The CDR3 consists of 16 residues. The CDR3 bases are TGCGCCAGCAGCCCGCCTAGCGGGAGGGCCGGGAATGAGCAGTTCTTC. Its translation is CASSPPSGRAGNEQFF.

The chain joins TRBV12-3 or TRBV12-4 to TRBJ1-5; D gene unclear. The ends were cut back, 3 bases at V and 3 bases at J, with 6 bases in the middle. This CDR3 contains 13 residues. CDR3 nucleotides: TGTGCCAGCAGTTTGGTCGCCAATCAGCCCCAGCATTTT. The encoded protein is CASSLVANQPQHF.

The table lists this clonotype with a few counts. The chain uses TRBV10-3 and TRBJ2-3; perhaps TRBD1 as D (6 bases). V was trimmed by 6 bases and J by 1 base, leaving 14 bases between them. CDR1 is ENHRY and CDR2 is SYGVKD in the germline V gene. This CDR3 region has 15 residues. CDR3 in amino acids: CAISHHRDRTDTQYF. Written as DNA, the CDR3 is TGTGCCATCAGCCACCACAGGGACCGCACAGATACGCAGTATTTT.

There are a few counts of this clonotype. This chain links TRBV2 with TRBJ2-7, with TRBD1 matching over 12 bases. The germline gives CDR1 SNHLY, CDR2 FYNNEI. The length of the CDR3 is 15 residues. Unmatched junction bases numbered 9, after V lost 6 bases and J lost 6 bases. CDR3 DNA: TGTGCCAGCAGAACCACCGGGACAGGGGGCCGCGAGCAGTACTTC. It codes for CASRTTGTGGREQYF.

This clonotype was seen many times. The chain has TRBV5-1 and TRBJ2-7, with D perhaps TRBD2 (6 bases). Trimming shortened V by 4 bases and J by 3 bases, and 11 bases separated the two germline ends. This CDR3 comprises 13 residues. Germline V gives CDR1 SGHRS, CDR2 YFSETQ. CDR3 in DNA: TGCGCCAGCAGCGCCACGGGAGACTACGAGCAGTACTTC. Amino acid sequence: CASSATGDYEQYF.

This clonotype has a handful of counts. The chain couples TRBV2 to TRBJ1-1; D is perhaps TRBD1 (5 bases). With 4 bases removed from V and 0 bases from J, the gap between germline ends came to 12 bases. This CDR3 is 15 amino acids long. Germline CDR1 and CDR2: SNHLY and FYNNEI. This chain's CDR3 is CASSAGHGMNTEAFF. The CDR3 nucleotides are TGTGCCAGCAGTGCCGGACACGGAATGAACACTGAAGCTTTCTTT.

This clonotype was seen many times. The gene calls are TRBV20-1 and TRBJ1-2; the D is unclear. From germline, CDR1 is DFQATT and CDR2 SNEGSKA (reference sequence). The CDR3 contains 12 residues. V dropped 5 bases and J dropped 4 bases, with 11 bases sitting between them. The CDR3 loop is CSAGPALYGYTF. The CDR3 nucleotides read TGCAGTGCTGGGCCAGCGCTCTATGGCTACACCTTC.

The chain combines TRBV20-1 with TRBJ2-7; D gene unclear. V was clipped by 2 bases and J by 4 bases, with 12 bases between them. The CDR3 runs to 13 residues. CDR1 is DFQATT, CDR2 SNEGSKA, per germline (reference sequence). The CDR3 bases are TGCAGTGCTAGATCCCAGGCTGGTTACGAGCAGTACTTC. The encoded protein is CSARSQAGYEQYF.

This clonotype was counted between two and nine times. A read error is likely, as this CDR3 ends without the conserved phenylalanine or tryptophan. The rearrangement joins TRBV12-3 or TRBV12-4 to TRBJ2-7; no definite D call. V lost 3 bases, J lost 6 bases, and 15 bases lay in between. The CDR3 loop spans 14 amino acids. Written as DNA, the CDR3 is TGTGCCAGCAGTTTTAGTGGGTCCCTCGGCGAGCAGTACTTG. Amino acids: CASSFSGSLGEQYL.

The J gene is TRBJ1-6, the V gene TRBV11-1; the D is unclear. The V end lost 3 bases, the J end lost 13 bases, and 16 bases lay between the germline ends. The CDR3 is made up of 14 amino acids. Germline lookup yields CDR1 SGHAT and CDR2 FQDESV (reference sequence). CDR3 region: CASSLGRQDPPLHF. CDR3 sequence (DNA): TGTGCCAGCAGCTTGGGTCGGCAAGATCCCCCCCTCCACTTT.

A remark on this clonotype: The CDR3 carries no conserved terminal phenylalanine or tryptophan, so it likely arises from a read error. The chain has TRBV4-2 and TRBJ2-1; 9 nucleotides agree with TRBD2. The trim removed 1 base at V and 12 bases at J, leaving 4 bases unmatched. The V gene's germline CDR1 is LGHNA and CDR2 YNFKEQ. The CDR3 sequence is 13 residues long. Here the CDR3 DNA reads TGTGCCAGCAGCCAAGGAACTAGCGGGTTGCAGTTCCTC. It specifies CASSQGTSGLQFL.

This clonotype was observed a few times. V and J are TRBV7-2 and TRBJ2-7; possible D gene TRBD1, 5 bases. Germline V lookup: CDR1 SGHTA, CDR2 FQGNSA. Trimming took 5 bases from V and 3 from J, leaving 8 bases between them. The CDR3 spans 12 residues. Here the CDR3 DNA reads TGTGCCAGCAGCGCAGGACACTACGAGCAGTACTTC. As protein: CASSAGHYEQYF.

CDR3 nucleotide sequence: TGCGCCAGCAGCTTGTTTTCCGGGTACGAGCAGTACTTC. Translation: CASSLFSGYEQYF. The gene calls are TRBV5-1 and TRBJ2-7; D remains unclear. The germline V gene encodes CDR1 SGHRS and CDR2 YFSETQ. Trimming removed 1 base from V and 4 bases from J, with 9 bases in between. CDR3 size: 13 residues.

This clonotype was counted only a few times. V usage is TRBV24-1 and J usage is TRBJ2-1, with a tentative D call TRBD1 (6 bases). V was shortened by 3 bases and J by 9 bases, with 8 bases between the two germline ends. The CDR3 has 12 residues. Germline CDR1 is KGHDR and CDR2 is SFDVKD. The CDR3 region has the DNA TGTGCCACCAGTGATGACAGGCGTGAGCAGTTCTTC. Its protein is CATSDDRREQFF.

This chain connects TRBV3-1 to TRBJ2-3, with no clear D. This CDR3 contains 15 residues. Germline CDR1 is LGHDT and CDR2 is YNNKEL (reference sequence). Trimming cost V 2 bases and J 3 bases, with 12 bases left between them. The CDR3 sequence: CASSQRPPLTDTQYF. The CDR3 DNA reads TGTGCCAGCAGCCAACGACCCCCTCTGACAGATACGCAGTATTTT.

The chain carries TRBV5-1 and TRBJ2-1; D call uncertain. The CDR3 is 15 amino acids. Germline lookup yields CDR1 SGHRS and CDR2 YFSETQ. Trimming shortened V by 1 base and J by 2 bases, and 10 bases separated the two germline ends. The CDR3 coding sequence is TGCGCCAGCAGCTTGATGCTGGGTACCTACAATGAGCAGTTCTTC. Translation gives CASSLMLGTYNEQFF.

This clonotype was detected only a few times. The CDR3 coding sequence is TGTGCCACCAGTGAAGCTGGGGAGCAGTTCTTC. Translated: CATSEAGEQFF. This sequence joins TRBV24-1 and TRBJ2-1; no reliable D call. The CDR3 extends over 11 amino acids. V lost 4 bases and J lost 10, with 7 bases in between. Germline V gene data show CDR1 as KGHDR and CDR2 as SFDVKD.